The clone carrying this T cell receptor (beta chain) was counted between two and nine times. Its antigen is not known. V was pared by 6 bases and J by 2 bases, with 12 bases between. The length of the CDR3 is 13 residues. Germline V gene sequence: CDR1 DFQATT, CDR2 SNEGSKA (reference sequence). Together with a sample-barcoded 5' primer, a J-beta primer mix was included in a second PCR lasting roughly 6 to 12 cycles. Tagging of each cDNA molecule was performed by a template-switch adaptor with 12 random nucleotides. MiXCR, run by TCRdb on the 5' RACE reads, gives a single entry per CDR3 protein. Here the sample spans roughly 900,000 distinct CDR3 sequences, roughly 48% being singletons. Caucasian individuals from Russia who were healthy and aged about 6 to 100 acted as donors. The entry originates in a study of blood T cells in healthy people across ages. Study results and limitations: As naive T cell percentage varied, TCR beta diversity correlated strongly with it. For the donors, CMV status was unknown and possibly confounded expanded clonotype changes.

The receptor was isolated from a man aged 25-45 years in good health. The chain has TRBV20-1 and TRBJ2-3; tentative D call: TRBD2 (6 bases). Sequenced material: blood. The CDR3 bases are TGCAGTGCAGGCGGGGCCGTCACAGATACGCAGTATTTT. Translating it yields CSAGGAVTDTQYF.